What follows are 10 T cell receptor beta chains derived from one specimen sequenced in a study of T cells in Graves' hyperthyroidism and ophthalmopathy. Using RNA transcripts as the source, TCR beta CDR3 regions were amplified. Primed by the HTBI set, a first-round RT-PCR was run on the TCR CDR3. TCRdb re-derived calls from the multiplex PCR reads in MiXCR, one entry per CDR3 protein. Of some 24,000 distinct CDR3 sequences in the sample, 45% to 50% were seen once. The sequenced sample was blood. The receptors come from a woman between 40 and 55 years old with Graves' hyperthyroidism that later progressed to Graves' ophthalmopathy.

About this clonotype itself: This may arise from a read error, as a much more abundant clone is one base away. This chain joins TRBV4-2 and TRBJ2-3; D may be TRBD2 (5 bases). Germline V gene lookup returns CDR1 LGHNA and CDR2 YNFKEQ. With 0 bases removed from V and 1 base from J, the gap between germline ends came to 5 bases. There are 14 residues in the CDR3. The CDR3 sequence is CASSQEGGTDTQYF. CDR3 DNA: TGTGCCAGCAGCCAAGAGGGAGGCACAGATACGCAGTATTTT.

The chain has TRBV25-1 and TRBJ2-7; 11 nucleotides match TRBD2. Germline V gene lookup returns CDR1 MGHDK and CDR2 SYGVNS. V was pared by 4 bases and J by 6 bases, with 8 bases of the junction left unmatched. There are 15 residues in the CDR3. The CDR3 loop reads CASSVGLAGGGEQYF. Here the CDR3 DNA reads TGTGCCAGCAGTGTAGGTCTAGCGGGAGGAGGCGAGCAGTACTTC.

The chain joins TRBV2 to TRBJ2-1; TRBD1 or TRBD2 may be the D gene (5 bases each). The germline V gene encodes CDR1 SNHLY and CDR2 FYNNEI. The CDR3 is made up of 15 amino acids. V gave up 6 bases and J gave up 6 bases, with 18 bases separating them. The CDR3 DNA follows: TGTGCCAGCAGCCTCGGGACCCCCCAGAGCAATGAGCAGTTCTTC. It codes for CASSLGTPQSNEQFF.

Comments on this clonotype: At one boundary the junction diverges from the germline segment, which might be a read error. The CDR3 region is CASSLDSHNEPQHF. The CDR3 DNA sequence: TGTGCCAGCAGCTTGGACAGTCACAATGAGCCCCAGCATTTT. V usage is TRBV5-4 and J usage is TRBJ1-5; D is undetermined. The germline gives CDR1 SGHNT, CDR2 YYREEE (reference sequence). This CDR3 is built from 14 residues.

The gene calls are TRBV2 and TRBJ2-6, with 7 bases that match TRBD2. In germline, CDR1 is SNHLY, CDR2 FYNNEI. The CDR3 has 16 amino acids. Trimming removed 3 bases from V and 0 bases from J; junction bases left unmatched: 2. The CDR3 protein is CASSDPGGSGANVLTF. The CDR3, as DNA: TGTGCCAGCAGTGATCCGGGGGGCTCTGGGGCCAACGTCCTGACTTTC.

This clonotype was detected only once. One end of the junction fails to match germline, which may point to a read error. V is TRBV6-1 and J is TRBJ2-7; 12 bases match TRBD1. CDR1 MNHNS and CDR2 SASEGT come from the germline V gene. The CDR3 is 15 residues long. The CDR3 here is CASSMGTGGPYEQCF. The CDR3 nucleotides read TGTGCCAGCTCTATGGGGACAGGGGGCCCCTACGAGCAGTGCTTC.

In DNA, the CDR3 is TGTGCCAGCAGCTTGGAACCATCGCGCGAGCAGTACTTC. Protein: CASSLEPSREQYF. V usage is TRBV7-9 and J usage is TRBJ2-7; D unresolved. Trimming shortened V by 3 bases and J by 6 bases, and 12 bases separated the two germline ends. The CDR3 length is 13 residues. CDR1 is SEHNR and CDR2 is FQNEAQ in the germline V gene (reference sequence).

This clonotype qualifies as medium-sized. V is TRBV19 and J is TRBJ1-4; 7 bases match TRBD1. V was clipped by 11 bases and J by 8 bases; unmatched bases: 8. The germline V gene has CDR1 LNHDA and CDR2 SQIVND (reference sequence). The CDR3 length is 12 residues. CDR3 bases: TGTGCCGCACAGGGGCCAGACGAAAAACTGTTTTTT. This gives the protein CAAQGPDEKLFF. Combining the CDR3 with reference TRBV19 and TRBJ1-4 gives the whole variable domain DGGITQSPKYLFRKEGQNVTLSCEQNLNHDAMYWYRQDPGQGLRLIYYSQIVNDFQKGDIAEGYSVSREKKESFPLTVTSAQKNPTAFYLCAAQGPDEKLFFGSGTQLSVL.

V usage is TRBV20-1 and J usage is TRBJ2-6; D gene uncertain. Trimming stripped 5 bases from V and 0 bases from J, with 14 bases between. The CDR3 is made up of 16 amino acids. The V gene's germline CDR1 is DFQATT and CDR2 SNEGSKA (reference sequence). In nucleotides, the CDR3 is TGCAGTGCTCAGACTCAGCGCTACTCTGGGGCCAACGTCCTGACTTTC. Amino acids: CSAQTQRYSGANVLTF.

The chain joins TRBV6-4 to TRBJ2-5; no reliable D call. The CDR3 totals 14 residues. Germline V gives CDR1 MRHNA, CDR2 SNTAGT. Trimming pared 5 bases from V and 7 bases from J, leaving 17 bases between. The CDR3 nucleotides are TGTGCCAGCAGTCCCGACTTCCCGGGCGCGACCCAGTACTTC. This encodes CASSPDFPGATQYF.